These T cell receptor beta chains were read from a single sample in a study of T cell clones after liver transplantation. The data were produced by immunoSEQ multiplex PCR, yet TCRdb's version contains in-frame clones alone and is incomplete. The sample holds over 100,000 clones; roughly four fifths are singletons and the top ten take 0.8% to 1%. Material: CD4+ T cells from blood, obtained before liver transplant. The receptor set was obtained from a human donor who received a liver transplant. Both conserved end residues are part of each CDR3. Each record gives: V gene, clone size, J gene, D gene, CDR3 protein, CDR3 DNA. A D gene is named only where the DNA matches it firmly. Only part of the rows carry a size: once, few, many, or a class if the clone is expanded.

TRBV6-5	NA	TRBJ2-7	TRBD2	CASSLRTSGYEQYF	TGTGCCAGCAGTCTGCGGACTAGCGGGTACGAGCAGTACTTC
TRBV18	NA	TRBJ2-1	TRBD2	CASSSASGRNEQFF	TGTGCCAGCTCATCGGCTAGCGGGAGGAATGAGCAGTTCTTC
TRBV7-2	NA	TRBJ2-3	TRBD1	CASREVQGAADTQYF	TGTGCCAGCAGGGAGGTGCAGGGGGCAGCAGATACGCAGTATTTT
TRBV18	few	TRBJ1-3	NA	CASSVDSLSSGNTIYF	TGTGCCAGCTCAGTAGACTCTCTGAGCTCTGGAAACACCATATATTTT
TRBV11-2	NA	TRBJ1-3	NA	CASSFRGYYGNTIYF	TGTGCCAGCAGCTTTCGCGGCTACTACGGAAACACCATATATTTT
TRBV7-2	NA	TRBJ2-1	NA	CASSLAHSLNNEQFF	TGTGCCAGCAGCTTAGCGCACAGCTTAAACAATGAGCAGTTCTTC
TRBV28	NA	TRBJ2-1	NA	CASTASYNEQFF	TGTGCCAGCACCGCCAGCTACAATGAGCAGTTCTTC
TRBV7-3	NA	TRBJ1-1	NA	CASSLGQNTEAFF	TGTGCCAGCAGCTTAGGGCAGAACACTGAAGCTTTCTTT
TRBV28	NA	TRBJ2-3	NA	CASLRGGSTDTQYF	TGTGCCAGCCTCAGGGGAGGTAGCACAGATACGCAGTATTTT
TRBV28	few	TRBJ1-5	NA	CASSHEAVTEGPQHF	TGTGCCAGCAGCCACGAGGCCGTGACCGAAGGGCCCCAGCATTTT
TRBV4-2	NA	TRBJ1-2	NA	CASSQGTDYGYTF	TGTGCCAGCAGCCAAGGGACGGATTATGGCTACACCTTC
TRBV11-2	NA	TRBJ1-1	NA	CASSFSSEAFF	TGTGCCAGCAGCTTCTCGTCTGAAGCTTTCTTT
TRBV7-9	few	TRBJ1-5	NA	CASSLGRGQPQHF	TGTGCCAGCAGCTTAGGCCGCGGCCAGCCCCAGCATTTT
TRBV5-1	NA	TRBJ1-2	NA	CASGQSGDITLYGYTF	TGCGCCAGCGGACAGAGTGGGGACATCACACTATATGGCTACACCTTC
TRBV7-9	NA	TRBJ1-5	NA	CASSNLTGTSSHF	TGTGCCAGCAGCAACCTAACAGGGACTTCATCGCATTTT
TRBV6-1	NA	TRBJ1-3	NA	CASSEPGTGNTIYF	TGTGCCAGCAGTGAACCAGGGACTGGAAACACCATATATTTT
TRBV19	NA	TRBJ1-3	NA	CASSISVRAVNSGNTIYF	TGTGCCAGTAGTATTTCTGTTCGGGCTGTAAACTCTGGAAACACCATATATTTT